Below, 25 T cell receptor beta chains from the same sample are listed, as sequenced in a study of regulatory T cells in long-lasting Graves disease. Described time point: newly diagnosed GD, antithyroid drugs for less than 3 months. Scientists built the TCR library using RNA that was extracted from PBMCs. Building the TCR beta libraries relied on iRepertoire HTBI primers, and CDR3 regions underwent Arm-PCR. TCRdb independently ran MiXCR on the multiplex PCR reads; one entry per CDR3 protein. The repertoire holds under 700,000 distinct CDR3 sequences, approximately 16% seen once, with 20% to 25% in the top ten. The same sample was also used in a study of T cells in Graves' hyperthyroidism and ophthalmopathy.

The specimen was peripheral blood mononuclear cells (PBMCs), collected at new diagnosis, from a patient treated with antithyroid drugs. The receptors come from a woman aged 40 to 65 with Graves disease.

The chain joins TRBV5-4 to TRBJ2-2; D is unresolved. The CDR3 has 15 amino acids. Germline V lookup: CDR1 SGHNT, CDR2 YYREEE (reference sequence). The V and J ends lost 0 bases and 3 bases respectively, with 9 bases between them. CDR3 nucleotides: TGTGCCAGCAGCTTGGATGGCTATCACACCGGGGAGCTGTTTTTT. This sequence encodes CASSLDGYHTGELFF.

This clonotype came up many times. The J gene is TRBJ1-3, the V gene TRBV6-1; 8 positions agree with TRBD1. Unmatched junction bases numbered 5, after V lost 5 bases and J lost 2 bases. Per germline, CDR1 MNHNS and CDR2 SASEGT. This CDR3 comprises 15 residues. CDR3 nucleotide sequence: TGTGCCAGCAGTAACCAACAGGGGGCTGGAAACACCATATATTTT. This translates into CASSNQQGAGNTIYF.

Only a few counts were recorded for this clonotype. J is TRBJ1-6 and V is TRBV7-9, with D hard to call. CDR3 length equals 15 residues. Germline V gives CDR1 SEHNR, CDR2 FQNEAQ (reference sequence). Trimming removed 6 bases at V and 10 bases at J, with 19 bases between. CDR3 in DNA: TGTGCCAGCAGTTTCATTCGGGGAATAGGATCACCCCTCCACTTT. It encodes CASSFIRGIGSPLHF. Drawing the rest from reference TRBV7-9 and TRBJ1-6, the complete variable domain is DTGVSQNPRHKITKRGQNVTFRCDPISEHNRLYWYRQTLGQGPEFLTYFQNEAQLEKSRLLSDRFSAERPKGSFSTLEIQRTEQGDSAMYLCASSFIRGIGSPLHFGNGTRLTVT.

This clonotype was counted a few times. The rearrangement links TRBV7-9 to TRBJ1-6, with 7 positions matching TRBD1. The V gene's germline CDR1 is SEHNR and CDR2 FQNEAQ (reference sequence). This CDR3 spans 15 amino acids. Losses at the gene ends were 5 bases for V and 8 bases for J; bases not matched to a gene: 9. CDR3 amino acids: CASSKTGQVDSPLHF. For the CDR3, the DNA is TGTGCCAGCAGCAAGACCGGACAGGTCGATTCACCCCTCCACTTT.

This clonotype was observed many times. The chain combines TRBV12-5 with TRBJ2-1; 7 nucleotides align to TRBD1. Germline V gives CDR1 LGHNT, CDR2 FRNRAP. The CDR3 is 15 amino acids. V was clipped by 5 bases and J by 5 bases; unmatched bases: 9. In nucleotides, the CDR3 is TGTGCTAGTGGTACTACCCGCACAGGGGACAATGAGCAGTTCTTC. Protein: CASGTTRTGDNEQFF. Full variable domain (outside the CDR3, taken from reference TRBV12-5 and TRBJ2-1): DARVTQTPRHKVTEMGQEVTMRCQPILGHNTVFWYRQTMMQGLELLAYFRNRAPLDDSGMPKDRFSAEMPDATLATLKIQPSEPRDSAVYFCASGTTRTGDNEQFFGPGTRLTVL.

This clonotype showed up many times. The CDR3 reads CASWLEVSGVNTEAFF. CDR3 DNA sequence: TGTGCCAGCTGGCTCGAGGTCTCAGGGGTGAACACTGAAGCTTTCTTT. V gene TRBV18 combines with J gene TRBJ1-1; D is perhaps TRBD1 (6 bases). V was pared by 7 bases and J by 0 bases, with 18 bases between. Germline V CDR1 and CDR2: KGHSH, LQKENI. This CDR3 has 16 residues.

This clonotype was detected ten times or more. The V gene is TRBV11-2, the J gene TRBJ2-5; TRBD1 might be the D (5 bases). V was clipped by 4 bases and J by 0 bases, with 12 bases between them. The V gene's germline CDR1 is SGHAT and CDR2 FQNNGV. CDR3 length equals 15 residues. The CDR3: CASSSGSGYQETQYF. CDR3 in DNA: TGTGCCAGCAGCTCTGGGTCAGGGTACCAAGAGACCCAGTACTTC.

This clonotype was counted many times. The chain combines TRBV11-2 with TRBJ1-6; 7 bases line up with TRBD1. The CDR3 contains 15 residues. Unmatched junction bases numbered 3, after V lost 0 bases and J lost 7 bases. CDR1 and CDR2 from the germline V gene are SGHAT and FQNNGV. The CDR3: CASSLETGPNSPLHF. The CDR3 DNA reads TGTGCCAGCAGCTTAGAGACAGGGCCAAATTCACCCCTCCACTTT.

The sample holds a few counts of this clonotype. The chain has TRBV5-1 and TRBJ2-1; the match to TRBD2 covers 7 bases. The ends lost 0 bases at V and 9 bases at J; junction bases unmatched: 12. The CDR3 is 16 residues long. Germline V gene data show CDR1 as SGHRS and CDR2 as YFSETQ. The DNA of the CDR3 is TGCGCCAGCAGCTTGGACAGGACTAGTGGGGTCGGTGAGCAGTTCTTC. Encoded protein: CASSLDRTSGVGEQFF.

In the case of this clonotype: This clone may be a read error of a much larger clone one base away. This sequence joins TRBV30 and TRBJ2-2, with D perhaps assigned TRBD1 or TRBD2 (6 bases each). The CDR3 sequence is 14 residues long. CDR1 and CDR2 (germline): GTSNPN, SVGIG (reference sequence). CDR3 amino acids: CAWTRGGLTGEPFF. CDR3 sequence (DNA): TGTGCCTGGACGCGAGGGGGACTTACCGGGGAGCCGTTTTTT.

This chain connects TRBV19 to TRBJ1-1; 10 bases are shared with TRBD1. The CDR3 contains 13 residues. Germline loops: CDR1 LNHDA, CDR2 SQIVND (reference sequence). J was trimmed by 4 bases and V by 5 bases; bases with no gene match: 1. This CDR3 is CASSGDRGTEAFF. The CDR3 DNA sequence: TGTGCCAGTAGTGGGGACAGGGGCACTGAAGCTTTCTTT.

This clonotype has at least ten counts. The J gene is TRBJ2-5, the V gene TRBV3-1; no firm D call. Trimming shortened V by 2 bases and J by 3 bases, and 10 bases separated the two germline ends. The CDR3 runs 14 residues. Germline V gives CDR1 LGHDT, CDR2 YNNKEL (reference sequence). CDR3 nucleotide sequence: TGTGCCAGCAGCCAAACCTTAGCAGAAGAGACCCAGTACTTC. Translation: CASSQTLAEETQYF.

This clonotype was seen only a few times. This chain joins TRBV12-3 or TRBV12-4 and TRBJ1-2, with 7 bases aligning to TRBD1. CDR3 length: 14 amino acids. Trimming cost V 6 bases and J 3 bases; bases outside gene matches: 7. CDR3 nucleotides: TGTGCCAGCAGCCCGACAGGGTCCCACTATGGCTACACCTTC. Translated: CASSPTGSHYGYTF.

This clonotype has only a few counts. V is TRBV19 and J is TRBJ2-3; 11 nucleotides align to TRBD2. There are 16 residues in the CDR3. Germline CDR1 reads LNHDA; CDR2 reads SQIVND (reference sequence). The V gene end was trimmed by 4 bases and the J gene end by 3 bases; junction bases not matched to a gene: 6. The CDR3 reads CASSTEGLAVTDTQYF. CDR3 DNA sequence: TGTGCCAGTAGTACCGAGGGACTAGCGGTAACAGATACGCAGTATTTT. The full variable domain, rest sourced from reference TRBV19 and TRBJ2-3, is DGGITQSPKYLFRKEGQNVTLSCEQNLNHDAMYWYRQDPGQGLRLIYYSQIVNDFQKGDIAEGYSVSREKKESFPLTVTSAQKNPTAFYLCASSTEGLAVTDTQYFGPGTRLTVL.

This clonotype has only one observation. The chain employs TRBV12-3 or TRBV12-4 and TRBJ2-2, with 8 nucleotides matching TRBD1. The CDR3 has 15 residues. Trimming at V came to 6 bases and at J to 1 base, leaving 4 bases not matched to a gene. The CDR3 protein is CASRYGQGNTGELFF. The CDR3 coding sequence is TGTGCCAGCAGATACGGACAGGGGAACACCGGGGAGCTGTTTTTT.

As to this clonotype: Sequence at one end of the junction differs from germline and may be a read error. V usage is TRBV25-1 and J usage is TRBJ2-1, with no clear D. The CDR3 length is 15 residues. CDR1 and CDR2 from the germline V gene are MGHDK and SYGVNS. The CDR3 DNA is TGTGCCAGCAGTGAGTCCCTGATTCGAGGAGAGACCCGGTACTTC. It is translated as CASSESLIRGETRYF.

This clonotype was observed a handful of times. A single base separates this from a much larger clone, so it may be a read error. The DNA of the CDR3 is TGTGCCAGCAGCCCTACCCTCGGACCGGATGGACATACGCAGTATTTT. Its translation is CASSPTLGPDGHTQYF. This chain joins TRBV7-9 and TRBJ2-3, with no clear D. Trimming left V 5 bases short and J 7 bases short, with 22 bases between. There are 16 residues in the CDR3. CDR1 is SEHNR and CDR2 is FQNEAQ in the germline V gene (reference sequence).

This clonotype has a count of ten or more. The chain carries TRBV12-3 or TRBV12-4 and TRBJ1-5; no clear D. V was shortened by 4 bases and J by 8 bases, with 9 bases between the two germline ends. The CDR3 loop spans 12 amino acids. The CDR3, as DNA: TGTGCCAGCAGTTGGTTAGGGAAGCCCCAGCATTTT. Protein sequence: CASSWLGKPQHF.

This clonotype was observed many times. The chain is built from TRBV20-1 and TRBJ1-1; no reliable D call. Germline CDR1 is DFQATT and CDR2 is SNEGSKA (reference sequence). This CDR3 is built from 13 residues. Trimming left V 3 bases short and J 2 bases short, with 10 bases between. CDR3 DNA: TGCAGTGCTAGCGCAGGAGCAAACACTGAAGCTTTCTTT. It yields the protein CSASAGANTEAFF.

The CDR3 loop is CASSLAKNTDTQYF. The CDR3 coding sequence is TGTGCCAGCAGCCTCGCCAAAAACACAGATACGCAGTATTTT. J is TRBJ2-3 and V is TRBV4-2, with D hard to call. The germline V gene encodes CDR1 LGHNA and CDR2 YNFKEQ. Trimming stripped 4 bases from V and 2 bases from J, with 10 bases between. The CDR3 extends over 14 amino acids.

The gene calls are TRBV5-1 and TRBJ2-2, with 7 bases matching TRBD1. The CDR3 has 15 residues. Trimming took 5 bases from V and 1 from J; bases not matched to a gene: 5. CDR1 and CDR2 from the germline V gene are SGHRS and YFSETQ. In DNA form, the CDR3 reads TGCGCCAGCAGATCCGGGACAGAGAACACCGGGGAGCTGTTTTTT. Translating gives CASRSGTENTGELFF.

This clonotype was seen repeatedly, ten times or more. CDR3 bases: TGTGCCAGCTCACCAGGGGGGCAAGCTAACTATGGCTACACCTTC. Translating gives CASSPGGQANYGYTF. The chain joins TRBV18 to TRBJ1-2; weak D call: TRBD1 (6 bases). V was clipped by 2 bases and J by 0 bases, with 10 bases between them. There are 15 residues in the CDR3. Germline V lookup: CDR1 KGHSH, CDR2 LQKENI.

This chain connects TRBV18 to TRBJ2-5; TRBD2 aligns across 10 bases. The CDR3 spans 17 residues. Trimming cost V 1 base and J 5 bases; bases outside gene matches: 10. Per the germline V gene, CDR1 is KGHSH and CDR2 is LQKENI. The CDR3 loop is CASSPLGAGGPSETQYF. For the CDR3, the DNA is TGTGCCAGCTCACCACTCGGAGCGGGGGGGCCTTCGGAGACCCAGTACTTC.

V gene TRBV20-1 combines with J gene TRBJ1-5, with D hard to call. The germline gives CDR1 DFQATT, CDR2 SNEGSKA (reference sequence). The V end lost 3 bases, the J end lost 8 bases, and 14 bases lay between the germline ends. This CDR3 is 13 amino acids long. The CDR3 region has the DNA TGCAGTGCTAGGTCCAGGAACGTGGAGCCCCAGCATTTT. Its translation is CSARSRNVEPQHF.

The CDR3 is CASSLGLYTEAFF. CDR3 bases: TGTGCCAGCAGCTTAGGTCTGTACACTGAAGCTTTCTTT. The rearrangement uses TRBV7-3 and TRBJ1-1; D not resolved. The CDR3 runs to 13 residues. The germline V gene has CDR1 SGHTA and CDR2 FQGTGA. V was shortened by 2 bases and J by 3 bases, with 7 bases between the two germline ends.